The present entry profiles one TCR beta chain with its context. Antigen specificity is unknown. Time point given: blood 4 weeks post-SBRT, at nephrectomy. As for treatment: 15 Gy SBRT to primary tumor, nephrectomy 4 weeks later. Nephrectomy followed 15 Gy stereotactic body radiation by 4 weeks. This renal cell carcinoma was of the clear cell type. These data come from a study of radiation and T cells in renal cell carcinoma. Overall study findings and caveats: Top tumor clonotypes rose in blood 2 weeks post-radiation, then contracted.

The CDR3 totals 14 residues. J gave up 0 bases and V 6 bases, and 2 bases lay outside the gene matches. Germline V gene data show CDR1 as SGHTA and CDR2 as FQGNSA. Data came from immunoSEQ multiplex PCR; TCRdb stores just in-frame clones and leaves some out. The sample comprises approximately 90,000 clones, 85% of which are singletons, and roughly a tenth rests with the top ten. This specimen was blood, taken from a patient whose treatment included radiotherapy and nephrectomy. The chain combines TRBV7-2 with TRBJ1-1; 9 bases are shared with TRBD1. This clonotype was obtained from a middle-aged man with renal cell carcinoma. The CDR3 sequence is CASRDRGLNTEAFF. For the CDR3, the DNA is TGTGCCAGCAGGGACAGGGGTCTGAACACTGAAGCTTTCTTT. The complete variable domain, with remaining parts taken from reference TRBV7-2 and TRBJ1-1, reads GAGVSQSPSNKVTEKGKDVELRCDPISGHTALYWYRQSLGQGLEFLIYFQGNSAPDKSGLPSDRFSAERTGGSVSTLTIQRTQQEDSAVYLCASRDRGLNTEAFFGQGTRLTVV.